The 21 T cell receptor beta chains below were found in one sample sequenced in a study of OX40 agonist ivuxolimab in advanced cancers. Sequencing used immunoSEQ multiplex PCR; TCRdb keeps in-frame clones, though not all of them. The repertoire holds 65,000 to 75,000 clones, approximately 90% seen once, with 4% to 4.5% in the top ten. The sample was CD4+ or CD8+ T cells sorted from blood, taken in a trial of the OX40 agonist ivuxolimab. All receptors come from an adult with an advanced solid tumor such as melanoma, head and neck, liver or kidney cancer.

The chain links TRBV19 to TRBJ2-2; D possibly corresponds to TRBD2 (6 bases). The CDR3 is 15 residues long. V was shortened by 4 bases and J by 6 bases, with 15 bases between the two germline ends. CDR1 LNHDA and CDR2 SQIVND come from the germline V gene (reference sequence). Written as DNA, the CDR3 is TGTGCCAGTAGTACCTCCGGAGGAGGGCCCGGGGAGCTGTTTTTT. It specifies CASSTSGGGPGELFF.

The rearrangement uses TRBV7-9 and TRBJ1-1, with TRBD1 as a possible D gene (5 bases). The CDR3 has 15 amino acids. Trimming stripped 1 base from V and 1 base from J, with 10 bases between. CDR1 is SEHNR and CDR2 is FQNEAQ in the germline V gene (reference sequence). The CDR3 is CASSLGGASNTEAFF. The CDR3 coding sequence is TGTGCCAGCAGCTTAGGAGGGGCCTCGAACACTGAAGCTTTCTTT. Variable domain in full (rest from reference TRBV7-9 and TRBJ1-1): DTGVSQNPRHKITKRGQNVTFRCDPISEHNRLYWYRQTLGQGPEFLTYFQNEAQLEKSRLLSDRFSAERPKGSFSTLEIQRTEQGDSAMYLCASSLGGASNTEAFFGQGTRLTVV.

This clone was detected once. The chain recombines TRBV4-1 with TRBJ2-7; 8 bases match TRBD1. Germline lookup yields CDR1 MGHRA and CDR2 YSYEKL. The CDR3 runs 17 residues. The ends lost 0 bases at V and 2 bases at J; junction bases unmatched: 9. The CDR3 loop reads CASSQDQGNRGAYEQYF. CDR3 bases: TGCGCCAGCAGCCAAGATCAGGGGAACAGGGGGGCCTACGAGCAGTACTTC.

The chain employs TRBV6-1 and TRBJ2-2, with 12 bases aligning to TRBD2. Losses at the gene ends were 2 bases for V and 4 bases for J; bases not matched to a gene: 5. CDR1 and CDR2 (germline): MNHNS, SASEGT. The CDR3 has 17 amino acids. CDR3 coding DNA: TGTGCCAGCAGTGAAATGGGACTAGCGGGCCTCACCGGGGAGCTGTTTTTT. Translation gives CASSEMGLAGLTGELFF.

The chain has TRBV5-8 and TRBJ1-5, with D uncertain. Per the germline V gene, CDR1 is SGHTS and CDR2 is YDEGEE. The germline V and J ends were trimmed by 4 bases and 7 bases, with 12 bases remaining between them. The CDR3 extends over 13 amino acids. The CDR3 DNA reads as TGTGCCAGCAGCCCATCAGAGGGACAGCCCCAGCATTTT. Residues: CASSPSEGQPQHF. Filled out from reference TRBV5-8 and TRBJ1-5, the complete variable domain reads EAGVTQSPTHLIKTRGQQATLRCSPISGHTSVYWYQQALGLGLQFLLWYDEGEERNRGNFPPRFSGRQFPNYSSELNVNALELEDSALYLCASSPSEGQPQHFGDGTRLSIL.

This chain uses TRBV19 with TRBJ1-2; 7 nucleotides line up with TRBD1. J lost 5 bases, V lost 0 bases, and 3 bases had no gene match. The CDR3 has 14 residues. Germline CDR1 is LNHDA and CDR2 is SQIVND (reference sequence). CDR3 nucleotides: TGTGCCAGTAGTATAGAACAGGGGTGGTATGGCTACACCTTC. It codes for CASSIEQGWYGYTF.

The rearrangement uses TRBV29-1 and TRBJ1-2; D call uncertain. Germline assignment: CDR1 SQVTM and CDR2 ANQGSEA. This CDR3 has 13 amino acids. Trimming stripped 2 bases from V and 2 bases from J, with 9 bases between. The CDR3 protein is CSVEHPGNYGYTF. DNA of the CDR3: TGCAGCGTTGAACATCCGGGGAACTATGGCTACACCTTC.

V usage is TRBV6-5 and J usage is TRBJ1-1, with 7 positions matching TRBD1. This CDR3 has 15 amino acids. V dropped 1 base and J dropped 5; count of bases not matched to a gene: 7. Germline values: CDR1 MNHEY, CDR2 SVGAGI. The CDR3 coding sequence is TGTGCCAGCAGTTACTATGGGACAGTGGGTACTGAAGCTTTCTTT. Residues: CASSYYGTVGTEAFF.

This clone was counted between two and nine times. This chain joins TRBV9 and TRBJ2-7; D is perhaps TRBD2 (5 bases). The germline V gene encodes CDR1 SGDLS and CDR2 YYNGEE. The CDR3 runs to 16 residues. With 4 bases removed from V and 0 bases from J, the gap between germline ends came to 17 bases. The CDR3 here is CASSLTASSHSYEQYF. The CDR3 region has the DNA TGTGCCAGCAGCCTTACGGCTAGCTCCCACTCCTACGAGCAGTACTTC.

V gene TRBV5-1 combines with J gene TRBJ1-1; no clear D gene. Trimming shortened V by 7 bases and J by 4 bases, and 20 bases separated the two germline ends. This CDR3 is 15 amino acids long. The germline gives CDR1 SGHRS, CDR2 YFSETQ. CDR3 nucleotides: TGCGCCAGCGGAAAACCTCGGACGGAACCCACTGAAGCTTTCTTT. Its translation: CASGKPRTEPTEAFF.

This clone was seen just once. This chain links TRBV11-3 with TRBJ2-2; D is ambiguous. Trimming removed 5 bases at V and 8 bases at J, with 9 bases between. CDR1 is SGHNT, CDR2 YENEEA, per germline. The CDR3 has 12 amino acids. CDR3 sequence: CASSRSSGELFF. The CDR3 DNA reads TGTGCCAGCAGCCGATCGTCTGGGGAGCTGTTTTTT.

This chain joins TRBV4-1 and TRBJ2-4, with D perhaps assigned TRBD1 or TRBD2 (5 bases each). Trimming cost V 5 bases and J 1 base, with 24 bases left between them. This CDR3 has 19 amino acids. Germline V gene lookup returns CDR1 MGHRA and CDR2 YSYEKL. The CDR3 coding sequence is TGCGCCAGCAGCTCTCGAGGGACCGAGGGTTTGGGGGCCAAAAACATTCAGTACTTC. It codes for CASSSRGTEGLGAKNIQYF.

V and J are TRBV7-9 and TRBJ2-2; D possibly corresponds to TRBD1 (6 bases). The CDR3 is 14 amino acids. Germline CDR1 SEHNR, CDR2 FQNEAQ (reference sequence). Trimming cost V 5 bases and J 4 bases, with 11 bases left between them. CDR3 nucleotides: TGTGCCAGCAGCCAAGGACAGCCCACCGGGGAGCTGTTTTTT. Protein sequence: CASSQGQPTGELFF. Full variable domain (rest looked up from reference TRBV7-9 and TRBJ2-2): DTGVSQNPRHKITKRGQNVTFRCDPISEHNRLYWYRQTLGQGPEFLTYFQNEAQLEKSRLLSDRFSAERPKGSFSTLEIQRTEQGDSAMYLCASSQGQPTGELFFGEGSRLTVL.

The sample holds a few counts of this clone. The genes are TRBV2 and TRBJ1-5; 7 bases line up with TRBD1. CDR3 length: 12 amino acids. CDR1 is SNHLY, CDR2 FYNNEI, per germline. The ends lost 9 bases at V and 2 bases at J; junction bases unmatched: 1. CDR3 sequence (DNA): TGTGCCAGTGGACAGGGCAATCAGCCCCAGCATTTT. It encodes CASGQGNQPQHF.

V is TRBV11-3 and J is TRBJ1-1; the D gene is possibly TRBD1 (6 bases). Trimming shortened V by 5 bases and J by 3 bases, and 10 bases separated the two germline ends. Germline V gene data show CDR1 as SGHNT and CDR2 as YENEEA. CDR3 length equals 13 residues. CDR3 in DNA: TGTGCCAGCAGCCGTAGACAGGACACTGAAGCTTTCTTT. It translates to CASSRRQDTEAFF.

CDR3 sequence (DNA): TGTGCCAGCAGAAGGGAGAGCTCCTATAATTCACCCCTCCACTTT. It translates to CASRRESSYNSPLHF. The V call is TRBV2, the J call TRBJ1-6; D is ambiguous. The CDR3 loop spans 15 amino acids. The V gene's germline CDR1 is SNHLY and CDR2 FYNNEI. Trimming cost V 6 bases and J 0 bases, with 9 bases left between them.

The chain recombines TRBV5-1 with TRBJ2-7, with 10 bases identical to TRBD2. CDR1 and CDR2 from the germline V gene are SGHRS and YFSETQ. V was clipped by 9 bases and J by 5 bases; unmatched bases: 8. The CDR3 covers 13 residues. The CDR3 nucleotides are TGCGCCACCTCCAGCGGGAGGGACGACGAGCAGTACTTC. This codes for CATSSGRDDEQYF.

This clone was found once. CDR3 protein: CASRPRPTETQYF. CDR3 sequence (DNA): TGTGCCAGCAGACCTCGTCCAACGGAGACCCAGTACTTC. The chain couples TRBV7-2 to TRBJ2-5, with D unclear. The CDR3 is 13 residues long. Looked up from germline, CDR1 is SGHTA and CDR2 is FQGNSA. Trimming removed 6 bases from V and 5 bases from J, with 13 bases in between.

CDR3: CASRTGGEGTEAFF. The CDR3 bases are TGTGCCAGCAGGACAGGGGGCGAGGGCACTGAAGCTTTCTTT. This sequence joins TRBV7-9 and TRBJ1-1; 10 bases align to TRBD1. The CDR3 runs to 14 residues. V trimming: 6 bases; J trimming: 4 bases; junction bases outside the gene matches: 5. Looked up from germline, CDR1 is SEHNR and CDR2 is FQNEAQ (reference sequence).

V is TRBV28 and J is TRBJ2-1; 7 bases agree with TRBD1. V gave up 7 bases and J gave up 9 bases; unmatched junction bases: 6. The CDR3 is 12 amino acids. Germline CDR1 MDHEN, CDR2 SYDVKM. This CDR3 is CASKTGDGEQFF. In nucleotides, the CDR3 is TGTGCCAGCAAAACAGGGGACGGTGAGCAGTTCTTC. Together with reference TRBV28 and TRBJ2-1, the CDR3 gives the full variable domain: DVKVTQSSRYLVKRTGEKVFLECVQDMDHENMFWYRQDPGLGLRLIYFSYDVKMKEKGDIPEGYSVSREKKERFSLILESASTNQTSMYLCASKTGDGEQFFGPGTRLTVL.

The V and J genes are TRBV2 and TRBJ2-7; D is unresolved. This CDR3 has 12 residues. Trimming removed 2 bases from V and 3 bases from J, with 5 bases in between. Germline CDR1 and CDR2: SNHLY and FYNNEI. Here the CDR3 reads CASSEQDYEQYF. As DNA, the CDR3 is TGTGCCAGCAGTGAACAGGACTACGAGCAGTACTTC.